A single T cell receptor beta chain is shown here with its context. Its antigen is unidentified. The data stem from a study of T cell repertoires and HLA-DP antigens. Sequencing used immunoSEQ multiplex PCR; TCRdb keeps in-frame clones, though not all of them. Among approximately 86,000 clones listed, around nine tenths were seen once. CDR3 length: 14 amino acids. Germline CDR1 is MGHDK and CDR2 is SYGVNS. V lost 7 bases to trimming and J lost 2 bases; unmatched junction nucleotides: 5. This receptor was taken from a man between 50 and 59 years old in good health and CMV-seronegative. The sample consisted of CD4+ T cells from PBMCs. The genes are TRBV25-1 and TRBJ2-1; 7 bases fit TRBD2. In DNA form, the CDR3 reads TGTGCCAGCACCCCGGGGGGACCCTACAATGAGCAGTTCTTC. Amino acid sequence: CASTPGGPYNEQFF.